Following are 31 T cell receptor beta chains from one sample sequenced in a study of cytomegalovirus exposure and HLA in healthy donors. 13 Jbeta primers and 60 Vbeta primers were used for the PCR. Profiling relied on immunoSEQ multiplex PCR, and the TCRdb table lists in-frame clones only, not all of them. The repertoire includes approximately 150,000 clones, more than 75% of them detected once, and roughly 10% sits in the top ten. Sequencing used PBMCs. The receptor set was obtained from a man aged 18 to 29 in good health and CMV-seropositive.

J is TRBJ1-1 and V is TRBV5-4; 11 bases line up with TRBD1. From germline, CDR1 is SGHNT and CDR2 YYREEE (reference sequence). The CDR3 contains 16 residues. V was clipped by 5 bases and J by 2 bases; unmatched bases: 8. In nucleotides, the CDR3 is TGTGCCAGCAGATCCGGGACAGGGGGAACAAACACTGAAGCTTTCTTT. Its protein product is CASRSGTGGTNTEAFF.

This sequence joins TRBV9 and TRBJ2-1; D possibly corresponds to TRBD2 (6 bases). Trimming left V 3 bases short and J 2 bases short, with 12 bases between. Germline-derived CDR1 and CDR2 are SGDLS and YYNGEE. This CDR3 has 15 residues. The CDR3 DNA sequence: TGTGCCAGCAGCGAGAGCGGAGGGGCCTACAATGAGCAGTTCTTC. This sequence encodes CASSESGGAYNEQFF.

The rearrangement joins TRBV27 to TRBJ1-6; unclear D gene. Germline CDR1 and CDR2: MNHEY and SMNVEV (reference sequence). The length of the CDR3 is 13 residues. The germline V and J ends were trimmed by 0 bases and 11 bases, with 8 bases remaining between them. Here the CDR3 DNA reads TGTGCCAGCAGTTTATCCGGGAACCCACCCCTCCACTTT. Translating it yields CASSLSGNPPLHF.

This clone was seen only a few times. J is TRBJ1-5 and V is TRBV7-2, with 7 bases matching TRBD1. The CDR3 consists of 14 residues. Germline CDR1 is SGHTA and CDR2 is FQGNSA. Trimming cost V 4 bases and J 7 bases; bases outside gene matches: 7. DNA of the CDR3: TGTGCCAGCAGCTCGACAGGGAGCGGGCAGCCCCAGCATTTT. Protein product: CASSSTGSGQPQHF.

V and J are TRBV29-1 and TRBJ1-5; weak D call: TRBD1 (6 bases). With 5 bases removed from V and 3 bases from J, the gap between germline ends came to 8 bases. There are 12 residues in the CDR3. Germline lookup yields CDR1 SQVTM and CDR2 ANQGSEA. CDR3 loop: CSVSGANQPQHF. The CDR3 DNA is TGCAGCGTTTCAGGGGCCAATCAGCCCCAGCATTTT.

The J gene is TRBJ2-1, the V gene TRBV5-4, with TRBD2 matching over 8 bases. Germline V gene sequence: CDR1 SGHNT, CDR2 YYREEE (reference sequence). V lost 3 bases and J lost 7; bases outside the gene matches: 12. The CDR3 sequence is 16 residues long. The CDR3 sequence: CASSSDPAGAGNEQFF. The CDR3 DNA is TGTGCCAGCAGCTCAGATCCAGCGGGAGCGGGTAATGAGCAGTTCTTC.

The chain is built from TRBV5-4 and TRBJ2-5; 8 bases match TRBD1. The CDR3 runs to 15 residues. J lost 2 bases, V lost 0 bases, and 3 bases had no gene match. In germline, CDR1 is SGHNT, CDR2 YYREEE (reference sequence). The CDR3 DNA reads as TGTGCCAGCAGCTTGGCGGGGACAGGACAAGAGACCCAGTACTTC. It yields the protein CASSLAGTGQETQYF.

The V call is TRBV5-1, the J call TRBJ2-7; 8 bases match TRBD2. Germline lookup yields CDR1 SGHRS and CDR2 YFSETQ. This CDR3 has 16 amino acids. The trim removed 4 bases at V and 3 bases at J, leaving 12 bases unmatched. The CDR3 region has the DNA TGCGCCAGCAGCCCTATTGAGCGGGAGTTGATCTACGAGCAGTACTTC. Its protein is CASSPIERELIYEQYF.

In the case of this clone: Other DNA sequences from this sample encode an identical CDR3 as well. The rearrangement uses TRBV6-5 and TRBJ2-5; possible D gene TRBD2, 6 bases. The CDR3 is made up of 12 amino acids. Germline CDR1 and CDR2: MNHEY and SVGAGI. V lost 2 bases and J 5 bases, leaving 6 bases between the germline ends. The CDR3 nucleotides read TGTGCCAGCAGTTACAGCGGGGAGACCCAGTACTTC. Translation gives CASSYSGETQYF.

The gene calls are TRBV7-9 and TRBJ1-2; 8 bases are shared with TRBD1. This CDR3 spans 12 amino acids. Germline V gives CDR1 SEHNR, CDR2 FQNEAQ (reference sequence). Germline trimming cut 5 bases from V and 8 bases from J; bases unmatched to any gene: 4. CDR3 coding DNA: TGTGCCAGCAGCCGAGACAGGGGCGGCTACACCTTC. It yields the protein CASSRDRGGYTF.

CDR3 sequence reads: CASSVVSGSAEAFF. As DNA, the CDR3 is TGTGCCAGCAGCGTAGTGAGTGGAAGCGCTGAAGCTTTCTTT. The chain is built from TRBV9 and TRBJ1-1; no definite D call. The CDR3 is 14 amino acids. The V gene lost 0 bases and the J gene lost 6 bases, with 12 bases spanning the gap. The germline V gene has CDR1 SGDLS and CDR2 YYNGEE.

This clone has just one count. In DNA, the CDR3 is TGTGCCAGTAGTGTATCGCCGGAGAATTACAATCAGCCCCAGCATTTT. This codes for CASSVSPENYNQPQHF. The V and J genes are TRBV19 and TRBJ1-5; no definite D call. This CDR3 is 16 amino acids long. Germline CDR1 and CDR2: LNHDA and SQIVND (reference sequence). Trimming pared 5 bases from V and 3 bases from J, leaving 17 bases between.

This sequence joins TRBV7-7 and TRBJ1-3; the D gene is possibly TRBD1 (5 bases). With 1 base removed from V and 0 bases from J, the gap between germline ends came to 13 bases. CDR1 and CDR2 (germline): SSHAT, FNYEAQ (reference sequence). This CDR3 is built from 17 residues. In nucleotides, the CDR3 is TGTGCCAGCAGCTTAGGGCCGGGACTGAACTCTGGAAACACCATATATTTT. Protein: CASSLGPGLNSGNTIYF.

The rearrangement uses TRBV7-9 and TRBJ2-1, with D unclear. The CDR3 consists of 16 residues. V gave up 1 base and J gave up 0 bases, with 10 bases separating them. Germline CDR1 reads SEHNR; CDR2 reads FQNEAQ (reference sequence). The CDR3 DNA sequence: TGTGCCAGCAGCTTAGTTGTGGGCTTCTCCTACAATGAGCAGTTCTTC. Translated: CASSLVVGFSYNEQFF.

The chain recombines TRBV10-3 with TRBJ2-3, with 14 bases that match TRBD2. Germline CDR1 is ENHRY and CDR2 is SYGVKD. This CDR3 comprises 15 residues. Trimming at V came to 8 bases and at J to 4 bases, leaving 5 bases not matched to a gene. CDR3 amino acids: CAIGLAGGTADTQYF. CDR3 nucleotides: TGTGCCATCGGACTAGCGGGGGGTACAGCAGATACGCAGTATTTT.

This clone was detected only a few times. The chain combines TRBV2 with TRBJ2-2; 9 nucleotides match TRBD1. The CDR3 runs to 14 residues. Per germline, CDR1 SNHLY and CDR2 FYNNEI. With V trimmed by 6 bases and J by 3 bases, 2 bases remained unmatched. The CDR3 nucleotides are TGTGCCAGCAGGGGACAGGGTGACACCGGGGAGCTGTTTTTT. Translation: CASRGQGDTGELFF.

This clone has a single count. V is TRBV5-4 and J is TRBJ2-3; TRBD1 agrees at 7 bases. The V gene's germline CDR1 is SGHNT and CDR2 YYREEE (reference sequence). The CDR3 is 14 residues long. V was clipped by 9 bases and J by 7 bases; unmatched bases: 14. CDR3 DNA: TGTGCCACCTCGTCCTCCGGGACAGTAAATACGCAGTATTTT. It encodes CATSSSGTVNTQYF. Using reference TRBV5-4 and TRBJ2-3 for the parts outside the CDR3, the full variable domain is ETGVTQSPTHLIKTRGQQVTLRCSSQSGHNTVSWYQQALGQGPQFIFQYYREEENGRGNFPPRFSGLQFPNYSSELNVNALELDDSALYLCATSSSGTVNTQYFGPGTRLTVL.

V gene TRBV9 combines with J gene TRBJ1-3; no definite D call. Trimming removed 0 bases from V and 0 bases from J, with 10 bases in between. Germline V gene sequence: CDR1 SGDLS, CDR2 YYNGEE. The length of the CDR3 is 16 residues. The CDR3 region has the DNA TGTGCCAGCAGCGTAGCATCTTCGAGCTCTGGAAACACCATATATTTT. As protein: CASSVASSSSGNTIYF. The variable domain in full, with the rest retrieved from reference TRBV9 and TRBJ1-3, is DSGVTQTPKHLITATGQRVTLRCSPRSGDLSVYWYQQSLDQGLQFLIQYYNGEERAKGNILERFSAQQFPDLHSELNLSSLELGDSALYFCASSVASSSSGNTIYFGEGSWLTVV.

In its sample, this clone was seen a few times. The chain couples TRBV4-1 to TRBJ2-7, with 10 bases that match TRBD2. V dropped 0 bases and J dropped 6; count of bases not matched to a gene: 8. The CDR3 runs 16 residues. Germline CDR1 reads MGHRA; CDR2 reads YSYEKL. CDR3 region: CASSQESASGRGEQYF. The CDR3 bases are TGCGCCAGCAGCCAAGAATCGGCTAGCGGGAGAGGCGAGCAGTACTTC.

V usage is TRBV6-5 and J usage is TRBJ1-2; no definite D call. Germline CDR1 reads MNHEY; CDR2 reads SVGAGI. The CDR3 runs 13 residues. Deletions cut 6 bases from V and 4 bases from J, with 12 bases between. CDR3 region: CASRVPGGYGYTF. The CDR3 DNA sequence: TGTGCCAGCAGAGTCCCGGGAGGCTATGGCTACACCTTC.

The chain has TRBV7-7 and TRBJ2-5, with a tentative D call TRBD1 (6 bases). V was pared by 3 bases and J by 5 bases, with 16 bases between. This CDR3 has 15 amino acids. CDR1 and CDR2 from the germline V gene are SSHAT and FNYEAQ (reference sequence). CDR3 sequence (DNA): TGTGCCAGCAGCTTCTCCGGCAGGGGATCCGAGACCCAGTACTTC. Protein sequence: CASSFSGRGSETQYF.

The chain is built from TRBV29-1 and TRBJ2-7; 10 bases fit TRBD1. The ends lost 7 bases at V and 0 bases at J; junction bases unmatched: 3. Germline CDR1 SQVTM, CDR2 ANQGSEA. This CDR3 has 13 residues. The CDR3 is CSARTGGSYEQYF. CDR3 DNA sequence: TGCAGCGCTAGGACAGGGGGCTCCTACGAGCAGTACTTC.

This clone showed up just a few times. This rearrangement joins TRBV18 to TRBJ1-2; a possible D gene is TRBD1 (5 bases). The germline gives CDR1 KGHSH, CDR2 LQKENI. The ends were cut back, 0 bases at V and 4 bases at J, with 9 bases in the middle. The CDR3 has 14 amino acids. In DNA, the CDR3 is TGTGCCAGCTCACCACCGGCGGGGACCTATGGCTACACCTTC. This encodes CASSPPAGTYGYTF.

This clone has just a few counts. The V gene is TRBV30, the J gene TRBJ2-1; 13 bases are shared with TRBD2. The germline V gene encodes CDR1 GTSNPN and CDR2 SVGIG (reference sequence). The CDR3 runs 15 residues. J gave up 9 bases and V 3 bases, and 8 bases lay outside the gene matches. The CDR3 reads CAWSPLAGGQVEQFF. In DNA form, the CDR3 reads TGTGCCTGGAGCCCACTAGCGGGGGGGCAGGTTGAGCAGTTCTTC.

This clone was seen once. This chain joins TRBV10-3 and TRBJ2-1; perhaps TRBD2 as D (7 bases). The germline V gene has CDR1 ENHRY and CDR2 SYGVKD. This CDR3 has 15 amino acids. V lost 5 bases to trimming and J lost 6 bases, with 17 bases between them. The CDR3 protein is CAISRGGTTFNEQFF. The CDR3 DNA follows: TGTGCCATCAGTAGGGGGGGTACCACCTTCAATGAGCAGTTCTTC.

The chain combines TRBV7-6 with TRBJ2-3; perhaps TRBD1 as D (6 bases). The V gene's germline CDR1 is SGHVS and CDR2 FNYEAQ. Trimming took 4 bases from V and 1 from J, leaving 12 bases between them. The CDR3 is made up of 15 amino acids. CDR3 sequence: CASSSTGTRTDTQYF. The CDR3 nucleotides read TGTGCCAGCAGCTCTACAGGGACGCGCACAGATACGCAGTATTTT.

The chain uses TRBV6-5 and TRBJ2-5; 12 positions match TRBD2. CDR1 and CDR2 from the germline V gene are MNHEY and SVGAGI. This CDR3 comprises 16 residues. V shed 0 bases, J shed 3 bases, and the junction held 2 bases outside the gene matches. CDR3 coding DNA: TGTGCCAGCAGTTACTCAGCTAGCGGGGGGGAAGAGACCCAGTACTTC. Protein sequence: CASSYSASGGEETQYF.

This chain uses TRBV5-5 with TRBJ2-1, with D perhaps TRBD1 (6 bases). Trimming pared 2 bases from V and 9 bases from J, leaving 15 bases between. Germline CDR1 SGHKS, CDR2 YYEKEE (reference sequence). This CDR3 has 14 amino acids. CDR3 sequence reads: CASSLYQGQGEQFF. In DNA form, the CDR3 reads TGTGCCAGCAGCTTATATCAGGGGCAGGGTGAGCAGTTCTTC. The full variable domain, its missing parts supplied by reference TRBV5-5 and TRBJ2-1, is DAGVTQSPTHLIKTRGQQVTLRCSPISGHKSVSWYQQVLGQGPQFIFQYYEKEERGRGNFPDRFSARQFPNYSSELNVNALLLGDSALYLCASSLYQGQGEQFFGPGTRLTVL.

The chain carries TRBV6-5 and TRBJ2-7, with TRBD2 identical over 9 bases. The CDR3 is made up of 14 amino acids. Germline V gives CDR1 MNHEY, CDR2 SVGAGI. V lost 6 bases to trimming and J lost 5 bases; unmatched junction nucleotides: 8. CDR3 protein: CASRRGTSFDEQYF. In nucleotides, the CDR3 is TGTGCCAGCAGGCGAGGGACTAGCTTCGACGAGCAGTACTTC.

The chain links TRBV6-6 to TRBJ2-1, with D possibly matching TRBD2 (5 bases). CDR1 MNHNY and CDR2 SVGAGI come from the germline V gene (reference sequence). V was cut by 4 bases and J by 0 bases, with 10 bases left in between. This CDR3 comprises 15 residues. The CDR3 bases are TGTGCCAGCAGTTCCAGCGGTAGCTCCTACAATGAGCAGTTCTTC. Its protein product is CASSSSGSSYNEQFF.

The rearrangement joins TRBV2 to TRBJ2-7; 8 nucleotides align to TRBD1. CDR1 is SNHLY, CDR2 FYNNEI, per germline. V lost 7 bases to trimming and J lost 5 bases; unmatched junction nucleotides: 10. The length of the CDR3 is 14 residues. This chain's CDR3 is CASTDRVGNHEQYF. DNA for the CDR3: TGTGCCAGCACGGACAGGGTTGGAAACCACGAGCAGTACTTC.